The rows below give T cell receptor beta chains drawn from one sample of a study of PD-L1 blockade in urothelial cancer. Profiling relied on immunoSEQ multiplex PCR, and the TCRdb table lists in-frame clones only, not all of them. The data show 75,000 to 100,000 clones, around four fifths seen once. The sample was PBMCs, taken around atezolizumab (anti-PD-L1) treatment. Receptor source: a man between 65 and 79 years old with urothelial cancer. CDR3s include the opening cysteine and the closing phenylalanine or tryptophan. The D gene is left open where the match is weak. Clone size is shown for a subset of rows, as once, few, many or a class of expanded clone.

j_gene | abundance | v_gene | len | d_gene | CDR3nt | CDR3aa
TRBJ2-7 | - | TRBV9 | 15 | TRBD2 | TGTGCCAGCAGCGTAAGGAGCGGGGTCTCCTACGAGCAGTACTTC | CASSVRSGVSYEQYF
TRBJ2-1 | - | TRBV2 | 12 | - | TGTGCCAGCAGTGACCTAGACAATGAGCAGTTCTTC | CASSDLDNEQFF
TRBJ1-1 | - | TRBV27 | 15 | TRBD1 | TGTGCCAGCAGTCCCCGACAGGGGGCGCGGACTGAAGCTTTCTTT | CASSPRQGARTEAFF
TRBJ1-1 | - | TRBV28 | 13 | - | TGTGCCAGCAGTTCCCCCTCGAACACTGAAGCTTTCTTT | CASSSPSNTEAFF
TRBJ2-5 | - | TRBV30 | 14 | TRBD2 | TGTGCCTTACGATTAGCGGGAGACCAAGAGACCCAGTACTTC | CALRLAGDQETQYF
TRBJ1-1 | - | TRBV5-1 | 16 | TRBD1 | TGCGCCAGCAGCTCGGGACAGGGGGCATGGAACACTGAAGCTTTCTTT | CASSSGQGAWNTEAFF
TRBJ2-1 | - | TRBV12-5 | 20 | TRBD2 | TGTGCTAGTGGCTTACCGTTACCCGGCTTTGGACTAGCAAACGACAATGAGCAGTTCTTC | CASGLPLPGFGLANDNEQFF
TRBJ2-2 | few | TRBV2 | 17 | - | TGTGCCAGCAGTCGGGAAAACAGGGGACTTGGTGGCGGGGAGCTGTTTTTT | CASSRENRGLGGGELFF
TRBJ1-5 | - | TRBV2 | 15 | TRBD1 | TGTGCCAGCAGTAGGGGACAGGTTAGCAATCAGCCCCAGCATTTT | CASSRGQVSNQPQHF
TRBJ2-5 | - | TRBV10-1 | 16 | TRBD1 | TGCGCCAGCAGCCAGGGACAGGGGGACGGGGGAGAGACCCAGTACTTC | CASSQGQGDGGETQYF
TRBJ2-7 | - | TRBV6-5 | 14 | - | TGTGCCAGCAGTGGGCTCCGGGACATCTACGAGCAGTACTTC | CASSGLRDIYEQYF
TRBJ2-7 | - | TRBV2 | 13 | - | TGTGCCAGCAGTCGACCTAGCGCATACGAGCAGTACTTC | CASSRPSAYEQYF
TRBJ2-7 | few | TRBV27 | 13 | - | TGTGCCAGCAGTTTCAAGGGGAAGAACGAGCAGTACTTC | CASSFKGKNEQYF
TRBJ2-3 | - | TRBV5-1 | 19 | TRBD2 | TGCGCCAGCAGCCCCGGTTTGATAGCGGGAGGGCCTAGCACAGATACGCAGTATTTT | CASSPGLIAGGPSTDTQYF
TRBJ2-7 | - | TRBV4-2 | 14 | - | TGTGCCAGCAGCCAAGATCTTCAGGGCTACGAGCAGTACTTC | CASSQDLQGYEQYF
TRBJ2-5 | - | TRBV5-1 | 17 | TRBD1 | TGCGCCAGCAGCTTGAATCCGGGACAGAGAGGCGGGGAGACCCAGTACTTC | CASSLNPGQRGGETQYF
TRBJ2-7 | once | TRBV2 | 11 | - | TGTGCCAGCAGTTCAGGGTACGAGCAGTACTTC | CASSSGYEQYF
TRBJ2-5 | - | TRBV18 | 15 | TRBD1 | TGTGCCAGCTCACCCGGACAGGGGGCATGGGAGACCCAGTACTTC | CASSPGQGAWETQYF
TRBJ1-3 | - | TRBV10-3 | 17 | TRBD1 | TGTGCCATCAGTGATTGGGCAGGGGGCACGTCTGGAAACACCATATATTTT | CAISDWAGGTSGNTIYF
TRBJ1-2 | - | TRBV1 | 10 | - | TGCACCAGCAGTTGCGGTGGCTACACCTTC | CTSSCGGYTF
TRBJ2-6 | - | TRBV7-3 | 18 | TRBD1 | TGTGCCAGCAGCTTAACGTACAGGGGGCGAGGCGGGGCCAACGTCCTGACTTTC | CASSLTYRGRGGANVLTF
TRBJ2-7 | - | TRBV7-3 | 14 | - | TGTGCCAGCAGCCCAGGGCCAGAGAACTACGAGCAGTACTTC | CASSPGPENYEQYF
TRBJ1-6 | - | TRBV28 | 16 | - | TGTGCCAGCAGTTTACCTAACACACAGGGTAATTCACCCCTCCACTTT | CASSLPNTQGNSPLHF
TRBJ2-3 | - | TRBV29-1 | 13 | - | TGCAGCGTTGACAGTGGGGGGTCAGATACGCAGTATTTT | CSVDSGGSDTQYF
TRBJ1-3 | - | TRBV30 | 15 | TRBD1 | TGTGCCTGGAGTATTAACAGGGGTGGTGGAAACACCATATATTTT | CAWSINRGGGNTIYF